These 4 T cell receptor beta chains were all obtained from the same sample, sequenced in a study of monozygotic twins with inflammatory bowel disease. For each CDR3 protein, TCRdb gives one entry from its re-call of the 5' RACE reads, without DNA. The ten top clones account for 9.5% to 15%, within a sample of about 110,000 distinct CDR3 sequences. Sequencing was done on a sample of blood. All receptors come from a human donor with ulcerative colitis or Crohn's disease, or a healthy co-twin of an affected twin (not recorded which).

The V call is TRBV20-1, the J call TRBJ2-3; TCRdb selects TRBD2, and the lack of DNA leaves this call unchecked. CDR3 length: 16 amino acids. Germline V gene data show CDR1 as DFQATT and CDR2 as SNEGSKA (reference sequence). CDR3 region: CSARPTSVSSTDTQYF.

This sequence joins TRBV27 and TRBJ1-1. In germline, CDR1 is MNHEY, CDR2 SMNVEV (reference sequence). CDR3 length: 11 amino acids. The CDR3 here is CASSFGLEAFF.

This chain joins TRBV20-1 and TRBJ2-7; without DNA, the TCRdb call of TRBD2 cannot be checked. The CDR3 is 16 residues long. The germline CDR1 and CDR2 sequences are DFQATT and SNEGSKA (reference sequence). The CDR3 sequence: CSASTRRTGAPYEQYF.

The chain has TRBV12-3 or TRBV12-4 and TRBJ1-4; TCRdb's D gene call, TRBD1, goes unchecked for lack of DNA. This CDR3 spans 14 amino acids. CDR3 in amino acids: CASAWADSFEKLFF.